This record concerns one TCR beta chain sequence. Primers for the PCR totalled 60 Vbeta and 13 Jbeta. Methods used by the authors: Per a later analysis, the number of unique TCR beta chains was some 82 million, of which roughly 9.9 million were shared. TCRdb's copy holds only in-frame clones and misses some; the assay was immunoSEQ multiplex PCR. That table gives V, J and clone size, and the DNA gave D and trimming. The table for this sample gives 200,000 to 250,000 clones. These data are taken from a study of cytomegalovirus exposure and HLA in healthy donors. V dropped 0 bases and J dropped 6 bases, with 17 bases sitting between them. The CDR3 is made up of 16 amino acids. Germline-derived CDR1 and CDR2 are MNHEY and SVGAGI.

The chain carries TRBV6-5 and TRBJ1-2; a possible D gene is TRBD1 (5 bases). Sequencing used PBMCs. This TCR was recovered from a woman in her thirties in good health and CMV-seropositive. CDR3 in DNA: TGTGCCAGCAGTTACTCGACCGGGACTTGGGCAAATGGCTACACCTTC. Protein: CASSYSTGTWANGYTF.